This passage covers 27 T cell receptor beta chains from one sample sequenced in a study of long-term antiretroviral therapy in people with HIV. The immunoSEQ assay was v3.0, run at survey level. This table comes from immunoSEQ multiplex PCR, and its TCRdb copy is limited to in-frame clones, with some not included. The sample yields about 29,000 clones, roughly 96% seen once. The sequences come from unsorted PBMCs, collected 5.3 years after starting antiretroviral therapy. These TCRs come from a man between 25 and 39 years old with HIV.

The CDR3 sequence is CASSTWRQTYEQYF. CDR3 sequence (DNA): TGTGCCAGCAGTACTTGGCGACAGACATACGAGCAGTACTTC. The gene calls are TRBV5-5 and TRBJ2-7, with D possibly matching TRBD1 (5 bases). Trimming removed 5 bases from V and 4 bases from J, with 16 bases in between. Germline V gives CDR1 SGHKS, CDR2 YYEKEE (reference sequence). The CDR3 runs to 14 residues.

The V call is TRBV2, the J call TRBJ2-1; no definite D call. The CDR3 contains 16 residues. V lost 2 bases and J 4 bases, leaving 15 bases between the germline ends. Germline assignment: CDR1 SNHLY and CDR2 FYNNEI. The CDR3 protein is CASSESGPTLYNEQFF. The CDR3 bases are TGTGCCAGCAGTGAATCCGGACCGACCCTGTACAATGAGCAGTTCTTC.

The chain joins TRBV11-2 to TRBJ2-1; no clear D gene. In germline, CDR1 is SGHAT, CDR2 FQNNGV. The ends were cut back, 6 bases at V and 10 bases at J, with 13 bases in the middle. CDR3 length equals 12 residues. As DNA, the CDR3 is TGTGCCAGCAGGTCGGTCGTTGGAGAGCAGTTCTTC. Its protein is CASRSVVGEQFF.

The gene calls are TRBV7-8 and TRBJ2-7; TRBD1 agrees at 9 bases. The CDR3 runs 17 residues. Looked up from germline, CDR1 is SGHVS and CDR2 is FQNEAQ. The V and J ends lost 1 base and 7 bases, in that order; junction bases with no gene match: 14. In DNA, the CDR3 is TGTGCCAGCAGCTTAGACCACCGGGACAGGGAACATGGGGAGCAGTACTTC. Protein product: CASSLDHRDREHGEQYF.

The chain uses TRBV27 and TRBJ2-3; 11 nucleotides align to TRBD2. The germline gives CDR1 MNHEY, CDR2 SMNVEV (reference sequence). Trimming took 4 bases from V and 1 from J; bases not matched to a gene: 1. CDR3 size: 15 residues. Here the CDR3 DNA reads TGTGCCAGCAGTTCACTAGCGGGGGGCACAGATACGCAGTATTTT. Amino acid sequence: CASSSLAGGTDTQYF.

The chain joins TRBV7-8 to TRBJ1-4, with D possibly being TRBD1 (6 bases). CDR3 length: 14 amino acids. With 4 bases removed from V and 2 bases from J, the gap between germline ends came to 8 bases. Germline CDR1 reads SGHVS; CDR2 reads FQNEAQ. CDR3 loop: CASSYRVTNEKLFF. DNA for the CDR3: TGTGCCAGCAGCTACAGGGTTACTAATGAAAAACTGTTTTTT.

The rearrangement links TRBV27 to TRBJ1-5; 8 bases align to TRBD1. The CDR3 is 18 residues long. Unmatched junction bases numbered 19, after V lost 8 bases and J lost 4 bases. Germline assignment: CDR1 MNHEY and CDR2 SMNVEV (reference sequence). The CDR3 coding sequence is TGTGCCAGCGGATACGGGTGGAGACAGGGGATGGGGAATCAGCCCCAGCATTTT. As protein: CASGYGWRQGMGNQPQHF.

This clone was seen just once. The chain recombines TRBV7-9 with TRBJ2-1, with D unresolved. Germline lookup yields CDR1 SEHNR and CDR2 FQNEAQ (reference sequence). The CDR3 covers 14 residues. V was pared by 6 bases and J by 10 bases, with 19 bases between. CDR3 protein: CASSPKWVLREQFF. The CDR3 DNA reads as TGTGCCAGCAGTCCTAAGTGGGTTCTACGGGAGCAGTTCTTC.

V is TRBV4-1 and J is TRBJ2-1; 10 nucleotides match TRBD2. This CDR3 region has 14 residues. Trimming cost V 5 bases and J 6 bases; bases outside gene matches: 4. Germline CDR1 reads MGHRA; CDR2 reads YSYEKL. In nucleotides, the CDR3 is TGCGCCAGCAGCAAACTAGCGGGGCTCAATGAGCAGTTCTTC. As protein: CASSKLAGLNEQFF.

This CDR3 reads CASSLSYDFNEQFF. As DNA, the CDR3 is TGTGCCAGCAGCTTATCATATGATTTCAATGAGCAGTTCTTC. The chain has TRBV7-3 and TRBJ2-1; D uncertain. V lost 2 bases and J 6 bases, leaving 11 bases between the germline ends. Germline V CDR1 and CDR2: SGHTA, FQGTGA. CDR3 size: 14 residues.

The V call is TRBV7-8, the J call TRBJ2-1, with 11 bases that match TRBD1. V lost 6 bases and J lost 8; bases outside the gene matches: 15. The CDR3 has 17 amino acids. From germline, CDR1 is SGHVS and CDR2 FQNEAQ. CDR3 nucleotides: TGTGCCAGCAGGCGTGGGGTCCGGGACAGGGGGTTAGATGAGCAGTTCTTC. This encodes CASRRGVRDRGLDEQFF.

The chain combines TRBV9 with TRBJ2-2, with D possibly called TRBD1 or TRBD2 (6 bases each). V gave up 3 bases and J gave up 2 bases, with 11 bases separating them. CDR1 and CDR2 (germline): SGDLS, YYNGEE. CDR3 length: 15 amino acids. The CDR3 DNA sequence: TGTGCCAGCAGCGCGGGGGCTTCTAACACCGGGGAGCTGTTTTTT. Translating it yields CASSAGASNTGELFF.

The chain employs TRBV5-4 and TRBJ2-7; D gene uncertain. From germline, CDR1 is SGHNT and CDR2 YYREEE (reference sequence). Trimming pared 1 base from V and 5 bases from J, leaving 10 bases between. The CDR3 contains 13 residues. CDR3 protein: CASSLPLKDEQYF. The CDR3 nucleotides are TGTGCCAGCAGCTTGCCCCTCAAGGACGAGCAGTACTTC.

The chain couples TRBV4-3 to TRBJ2-1; a weak D match, TRBD2 (5 bases). This CDR3 spans 12 amino acids. Germline V lookup: CDR1 LGHNA, CDR2 YSLEER. Trimming left V 1 base short and J 10 bases short, with 8 bases between. CDR3 protein: CASSQGRGEQFF. The CDR3 DNA is TGCGCCAGCAGCCAAGGCCGGGGAGAGCAGTTCTTC.

The count of this clone is one. The CDR3 loop is CASSSTLYRGNYGYTF. DNA for the CDR3: TGTGCCAGCAGTTCCACCCTATACAGGGGGAACTATGGCTACACCTTC. V is TRBV28 and J is TRBJ1-2, with 8 positions matching TRBD1. The V segment lost 4 bases and the J segment 2 bases; nucleotides outside the gene matches: 9. The CDR3 runs 16 residues. Germline CDR1 reads MDHEN; CDR2 reads SYDVKM.

The CDR3 DNA reads as TGTGCCAGCAGCGGAAAAGTGGTCCAGGACGGGGAGCTGTTTTTT. Translation gives CASSGKVVQDGELFF. V is TRBV9 and J is TRBJ2-2; D remains unclear. The CDR3 extends over 15 amino acids. Trimming left V 3 bases short and J 7 bases short, with 16 bases between. Looked up from germline, CDR1 is SGDLS and CDR2 is YYNGEE. The variable domain in full, with the rest retrieved from reference TRBV9 and TRBJ2-2, is DSGVTQTPKHLITATGQRVTLRCSPRSGDLSVYWYQQSLDQGLQFLIQYYNGEERAKGNILERFSAQQFPDLHSELNLSSLELGDSALYFCASSGKVVQDGELFFGEGSRLTVL.

This sequence joins TRBV7-3 and TRBJ2-6, with D possibly TRBD1 on 6 matching bases. Trimming left V 0 bases short and J 1 base short, with 7 bases between. The CDR3 runs 16 residues. In germline, CDR1 is SGHTA, CDR2 FQGTGA. In DNA, the CDR3 is TGTGCCAGCAGCTTAACCGGGACATCTGGGGCCAACGTCCTGACTTTC. Its translation is CASSLTGTSGANVLTF. The whole variable domain, filled in from reference TRBV7-3 and TRBJ2-6, reads GAGVSQTPSNKVTEKGKYVELRCDPISGHTALYWYRQSLGQGPEFLIYFQGTGAADDSGLPNDRFFAVRPEGSVSTLKIQRTERGDSAVYLCASSLTGTSGANVLTFGAGSRLTVL.

The chain links TRBV7-2 to TRBJ2-3, with 12 bases identical to TRBD2. The V segment lost 1 base and the J segment 4 bases; nucleotides outside the gene matches: 12. Looked up from germline, CDR1 is SGHTA and CDR2 is FQGNSA. This CDR3 spans 19 amino acids. DNA for the CDR3: TGTGCCAGCAGCTTAGGGGGGACGAGACTAGCGGGAGTGTCAGATACGCAGTATTTT. Residues: CASSLGGTRLAGVSDTQYF.

V and J are TRBV2 and TRBJ2-1; D remains ambiguous. The V gene lost 3 bases and the J gene lost 3 bases, with 15 bases spanning the gap. In germline, CDR1 is SNHLY, CDR2 FYNNEI. The CDR3 has 16 amino acids. CDR3 coding DNA: TGTGCCAGCAGTGAGCTCGGACCGTCCCTCTACAATGAGCAGTTCTTC. Protein sequence: CASSELGPSLYNEQFF.

The chain has TRBV5-8 and TRBJ1-1; D gene ambiguous. Germline V gene lookup returns CDR1 SGHTS and CDR2 YDEGEE. The CDR3 spans 13 residues. Deletions cut 2 bases from V and 2 bases from J, with 7 bases between. The DNA of the CDR3 is TGTGCCAGCAGCTTAAACAGCAACACTGAAGCTTTCTTT. Encoded protein: CASSLNSNTEAFF.

The CDR3 reads CASSPTRDLEPQHF. CDR3 nucleotides: TGTGCCAGCAGCCCTACGCGGGATCTGGAACCCCAGCATTTT. The chain links TRBV7-9 to TRBJ1-5; D gene uncertain. V was pared by 5 bases and J by 10 bases, with 18 bases between. This CDR3 has 14 residues. Germline CDR1 SEHNR, CDR2 FQNEAQ (reference sequence).

This rearrangement joins TRBV2 to TRBJ1-5, with 10 bases that match TRBD1. CDR1 and CDR2 from the germline V gene are SNHLY and FYNNEI. The length of the CDR3 is 14 residues. The V and J ends lost 6 bases and 7 bases, in that order; junction bases with no gene match: 6. The CDR3 region is CASSETGGRQPQHF. The CDR3 coding sequence is TGTGCCAGCAGCGAGACAGGGGGCCGACAGCCCCAGCATTTT. Using reference TRBV2 and TRBJ1-5 for the parts outside the CDR3, the full variable domain is EPEVTQTPSHQVTQMGQEVILRCVPISNHLYFYWYRQILGQKVEFLVSFYNNEISEKSEIFDDQFSVERPDGSNFTLKIRSTKLEDSAMYFCASSETGGRQPQHFGDGTRLSIL.

This chain uses TRBV11-2 with TRBJ2-3; 10 bases align to TRBD1. The V and J ends lost 3 bases and 4 bases, in that order; junction bases with no gene match: 7. The CDR3 runs 16 residues. Germline V gene lookup returns CDR1 SGHAT and CDR2 FQNNGV. CDR3: CASSFPIGQGADTQYF. For the CDR3, the DNA is TGTGCCAGCAGCTTCCCGATAGGACAGGGGGCAGATACGCAGTATTTT. The complete variable domain, with remaining parts taken from reference TRBV11-2 and TRBJ2-3, reads EAGVAQSPRYKIIEKRQSVAFWCNPISGHATLYWYQQILGQGPKLLIQFQNNGVVDDSQLPKDRFSAERLKGVDSTLKIQPAKLEDSAVYLCASSFPIGQGADTQYFGPGTRLTVL.

The chain combines TRBV5-1 with TRBJ1-2; D is unclear. CDR1 is SGHRS and CDR2 is YFSETQ in the germline V gene. CDR3 length: 14 amino acids. Trimming stripped 3 bases from V and 6 bases from J, with 15 bases between. The CDR3 sequence: CASSWEQIADGYTF. The CDR3 DNA reads TGCGCCAGCAGCTGGGAACAGATCGCCGATGGCTACACCTTC. The full variable domain, its missing parts supplied by reference TRBV5-1 and TRBJ1-2, is KAGVTQTPRYLIKTRGQQVTLSCSPISGHRSVSWYQQTPGQGLQFLFEYFSETQRNKGNFPGRFSGRQFSNSRSEMNVSTLELGDSALYLCASSWEQIADGYTFGSGTRLTVV.

This chain uses TRBV11-2 with TRBJ2-7; D is uncertain. The germline CDR1 and CDR2 sequences are SGHAT and FQNNGV. Trimming stripped 3 bases from V and 5 bases from J, with 8 bases between. The CDR3 covers 12 residues. The CDR3 reads CASSFGRHEQYF. As DNA, the CDR3 is TGTGCCAGCAGCTTTGGGCGCCACGAGCAGTACTTC. The full variable domain, rest sourced from reference TRBV11-2 and TRBJ2-7, is EAGVAQSPRYKIIEKRQSVAFWCNPISGHATLYWYQQILGQGPKLLIQFQNNGVVDDSQLPKDRFSAERLKGVDSTLKIQPAKLEDSAVYLCASSFGRHEQYFGPGTRLTVT.

V and J are TRBV25-1 and TRBJ1-3; D perhaps matches TRBD1 (6 bases). The germline V gene has CDR1 MGHDK and CDR2 SYGVNS. The CDR3 is 15 residues long. Trimming removed 7 bases at V and 2 bases at J, with 15 bases between. Written as DNA, the CDR3 is TGTGCCAGCACCCCCAGCGGGACAACTGGAAACACCATATATTTT. Amino acids: CASTPSGTTGNTIYF.

This clone was detected only once. The chain links TRBV28 to TRBJ1-4, with 9 bases aligning to TRBD1. The germline gives CDR1 MDHEN, CDR2 SYDVKM. The CDR3 is 16 amino acids. Trimming at V came to 2 bases and at J to 5 bases, leaving 6 bases not matched to a gene. Here the CDR3 reads CASSLPWGTGNEKLFF. The CDR3 DNA sequence: TGTGCCAGCAGTTTACCCTGGGGGACAGGGAATGAAAAACTGTTTTTT.